Listed here are 4 T cell receptor beta chains from one sample, sequenced in a study of shared clonotypes between healthy human individuals. Repertoires were generated with immunoSEQ multiplex PCR, while TCRdb's copy carries only in-frame clones and drops some. Of over 2 million clones in the sample, about 90% were seen once. The material sequenced was naive CD4+ T cells from PBMCs. Subset denoted: CD45RA+ positively selected. All receptors come from a man aged 18 to 29 in good health. Some clones in this sample may be carry-over from other donors' samples.

V is TRBV9 and J is TRBJ2-1; D may correspond to TRBD1 or TRBD2 (6 bases each). This CDR3 has 13 amino acids. V was shortened by 4 bases and J by 9 bases, with 14 bases between the two germline ends. Germline CDR1 SGDLS, CDR2 YYNGEE. The CDR3 loop reads CASSRDEGGEQFF. In DNA, the CDR3 is TGTGCCAGCAGCAGAGACGAGGGGGGTGAGCAGTTCTTC.

The chain couples TRBV18 to TRBJ2-5, with D perhaps TRBD2 (6 bases). V lost 5 bases and J lost 5, with 12 bases in between. This CDR3 comprises 13 residues. The germline CDR1 and CDR2 sequences are KGHSH and LQKENI. CDR3 residues: CASSSGVGETQYF. The CDR3 bases are TGTGCCAGCTCATCGGGAGTTGGGGAGACCCAGTACTTC.

V gene TRBV5-4 combines with J gene TRBJ2-7; possibly TRBD2 for D (6 bases). V lost 2 bases to trimming and J lost 6 bases, with 12 bases between them. CDR1 and CDR2 from the germline V gene are SGHNT and YYREEE (reference sequence). The CDR3 loop spans 13 amino acids. The CDR3 protein is CASSLREYGEQYF. In DNA form, the CDR3 reads TGTGCCAGCAGCTTACGGGAGTACGGCGAGCAGTACTTC.

This clone was recorded once. Other DNA sequences of this sample code for an identical CDR3. J is TRBJ2-1 and V is TRBV6-1; weak D call: TRBD2 (5 bases). The V end lost 2 bases, the J end lost 0 bases, and 5 bases lay between the germline ends. CDR3 length: 14 amino acids. From germline, CDR1 is MNHNS and CDR2 SASEGT. The CDR3 nucleotides read TGTGCCAGCAGTGAACGGGACTCCTACAATGAGCAGTTCTTC. Translation gives CASSERDSYNEQFF.